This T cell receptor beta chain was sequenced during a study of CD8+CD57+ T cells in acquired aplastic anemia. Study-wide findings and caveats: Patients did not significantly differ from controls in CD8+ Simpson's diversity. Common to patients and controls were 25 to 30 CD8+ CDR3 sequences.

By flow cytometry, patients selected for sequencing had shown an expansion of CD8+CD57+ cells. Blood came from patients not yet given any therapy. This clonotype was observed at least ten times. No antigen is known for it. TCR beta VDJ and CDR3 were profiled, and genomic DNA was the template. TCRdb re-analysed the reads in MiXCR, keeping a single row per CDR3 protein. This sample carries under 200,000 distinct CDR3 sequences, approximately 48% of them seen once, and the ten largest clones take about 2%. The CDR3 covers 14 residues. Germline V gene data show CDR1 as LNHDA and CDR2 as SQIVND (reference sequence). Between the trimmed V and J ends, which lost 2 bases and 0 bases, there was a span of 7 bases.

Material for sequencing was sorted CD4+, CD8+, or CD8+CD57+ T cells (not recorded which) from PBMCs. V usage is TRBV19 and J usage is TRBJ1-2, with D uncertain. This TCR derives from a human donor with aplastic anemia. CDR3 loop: CASSIQIANYGYTF. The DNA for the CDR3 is TGTGCCAGTAGTATACAGATAGCTAACTATGGCTACACCTTC.